The entry below describes one TCR beta chain. Original handling: Amplification of reference gene primers was used by the study to estimate nucleated cell counts. The protocol was immunoSEQ multiplex PCR, while the TCRdb copy is restricted to in-frame clones and leaves out a portion. V and J calls and clone size are copied from that table; D and trimming were computed from the DNA. Of 110,000 or so clones in the sample, 84% are singletons; the top ten hold under 7%. This record belongs to a study of blood T cell repertoires in COVID-19. Study-wide background: Whether acute or convalescent, the COVID-19 samples came from the United States, Italy and Spain. Sources were T cells, B-cell-depleted T cells, or PBMCs; the material itself was cDNA or gDNA.

J was trimmed by 1 base and V by 2 bases; bases with no gene match: 7. This CDR3 spans 16 amino acids. CDR1 is KGHSH and CDR2 is LQKENI in the germline V gene. The material sequenced was peripheral blood. The receptor was derived from a woman aged 45-65 years with acute or convalescent COVID-19. The J gene is TRBJ1-1, the V gene TRBV18, with 7 bases that match TRBD1. The CDR3 DNA reads TGTGCCAGCTCACCAAACAGGGGCGATGGGAACACTGAAGCTTTCTTT. This gives the protein CASSPNRGDGNTEAFF. Full variable domain (remainder filled in from reference TRBV18 and TRBJ1-1): NAGVMQNPRHLVRRRGQEARLRCSPMKGHSHVYWYRQLPEEGLKFMVYLQKENIIDESGMPKERFSAEFPKEGPSILRIQQVVRGDSAAYFCASSPNRGDGNTEAFFGQGTRLTVV.